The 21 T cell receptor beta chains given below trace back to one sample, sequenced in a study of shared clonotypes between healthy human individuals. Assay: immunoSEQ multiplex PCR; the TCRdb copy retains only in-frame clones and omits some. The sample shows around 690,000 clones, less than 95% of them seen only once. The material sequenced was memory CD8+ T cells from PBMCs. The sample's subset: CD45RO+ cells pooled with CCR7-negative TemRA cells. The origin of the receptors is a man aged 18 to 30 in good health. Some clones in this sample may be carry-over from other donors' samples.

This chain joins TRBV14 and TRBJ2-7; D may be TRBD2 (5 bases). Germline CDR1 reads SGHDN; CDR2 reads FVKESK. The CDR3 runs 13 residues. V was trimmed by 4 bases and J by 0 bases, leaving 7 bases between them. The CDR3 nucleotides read TGTGCCAGCAGCCCTAGCCTCTCCTACGAGCAGTACTTC. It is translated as CASSPSLSYEQYF.

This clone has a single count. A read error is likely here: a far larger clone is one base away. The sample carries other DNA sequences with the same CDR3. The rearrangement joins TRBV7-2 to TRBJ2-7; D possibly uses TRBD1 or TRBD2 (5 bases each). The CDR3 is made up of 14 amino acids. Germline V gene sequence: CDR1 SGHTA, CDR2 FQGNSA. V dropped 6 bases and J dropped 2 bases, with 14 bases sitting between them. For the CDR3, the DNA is TGTGCCAGCAGTTTACCTGGGGGAACCTACGAGCAGTACTTC. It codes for CASSLPGGTYEQYF.

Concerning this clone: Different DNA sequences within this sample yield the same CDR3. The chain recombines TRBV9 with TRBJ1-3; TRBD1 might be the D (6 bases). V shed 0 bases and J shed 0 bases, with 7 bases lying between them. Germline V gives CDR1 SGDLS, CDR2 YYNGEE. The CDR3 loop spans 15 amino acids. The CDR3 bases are TGTGCCAGCAGCGTAGGAGGGGGCTCTGGAAACACCATATATTTT. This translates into CASSVGGGSGNTIYF. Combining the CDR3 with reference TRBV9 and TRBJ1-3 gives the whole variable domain DSGVTQTPKHLITATGQRVTLRCSPRSGDLSVYWYQQSLDQGLQFLIQYYNGEERAKGNILERFSAQQFPDLHSELNLSSLELGDSALYFCASSVGGGSGNTIYFGEGSWLTVV.

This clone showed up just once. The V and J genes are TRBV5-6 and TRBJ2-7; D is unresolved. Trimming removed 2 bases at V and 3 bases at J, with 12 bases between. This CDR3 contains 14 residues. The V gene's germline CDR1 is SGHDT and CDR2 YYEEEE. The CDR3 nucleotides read TGTGCCAGCAGCTTTAGTCACACGAACTACGAGCAGTACTTC. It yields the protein CASSFSHTNYEQYF.

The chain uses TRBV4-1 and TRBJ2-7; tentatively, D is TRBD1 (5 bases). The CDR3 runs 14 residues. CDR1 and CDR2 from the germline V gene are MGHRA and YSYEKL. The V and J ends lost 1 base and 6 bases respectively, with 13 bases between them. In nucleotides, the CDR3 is TGCGCCAGCAGCCAAGTGGTGCAGGGTATCGAGCAGTACTTC. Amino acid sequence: CASSQVVQGIEQYF.

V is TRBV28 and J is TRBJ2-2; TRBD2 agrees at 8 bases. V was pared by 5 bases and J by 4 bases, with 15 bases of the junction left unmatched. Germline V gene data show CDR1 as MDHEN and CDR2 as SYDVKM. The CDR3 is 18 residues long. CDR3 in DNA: TGTGCCAGCAGTCAACTATGGCGGGAGGTACCTAGCACCGGGGAGCTGTTTTTT. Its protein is CASSQLWREVPSTGELFF.

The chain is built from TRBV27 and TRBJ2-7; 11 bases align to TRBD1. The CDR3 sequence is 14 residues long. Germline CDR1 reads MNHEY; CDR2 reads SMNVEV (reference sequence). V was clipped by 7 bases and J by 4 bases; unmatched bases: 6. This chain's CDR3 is CASTRTGGYYEQYF. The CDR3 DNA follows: TGTGCCAGCACAAGGACAGGGGGCTATTACGAGCAGTACTTC.

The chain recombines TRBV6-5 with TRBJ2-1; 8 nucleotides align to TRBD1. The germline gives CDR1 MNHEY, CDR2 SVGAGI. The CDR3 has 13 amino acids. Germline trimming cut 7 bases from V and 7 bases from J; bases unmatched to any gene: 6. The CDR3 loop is CASNGQGVNEQFF. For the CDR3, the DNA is TGTGCCAGCAACGGACAGGGAGTAAATGAGCAGTTCTTC.

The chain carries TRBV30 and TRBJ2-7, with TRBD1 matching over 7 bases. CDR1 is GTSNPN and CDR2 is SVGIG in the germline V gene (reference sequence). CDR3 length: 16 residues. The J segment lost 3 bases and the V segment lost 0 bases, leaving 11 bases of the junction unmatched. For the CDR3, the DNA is TGTGCCTGGAGTGTGGGGCAGGGGGTCCTCAACTACGAGCAGTACTTC. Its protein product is CAWSVGQGVLNYEQYF.

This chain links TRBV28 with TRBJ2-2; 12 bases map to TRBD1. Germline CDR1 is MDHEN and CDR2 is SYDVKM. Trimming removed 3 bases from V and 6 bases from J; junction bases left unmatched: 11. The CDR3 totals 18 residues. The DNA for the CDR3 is TGTGCCAGCAGTTTCCTATTACCGGGACAGGGGGCCCCCGGGGAGCTGTTTTTT. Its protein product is CASSFLLPGQGAPGELFF.

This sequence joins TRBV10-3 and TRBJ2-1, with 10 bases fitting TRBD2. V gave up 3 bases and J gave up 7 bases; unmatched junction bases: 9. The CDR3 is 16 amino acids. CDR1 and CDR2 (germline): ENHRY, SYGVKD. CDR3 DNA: TGTGCCATCAGTGATCTAGGACTAGCGGTGGAAAATGAGCAGTTCTTC. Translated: CAISDLGLAVENEQFF.

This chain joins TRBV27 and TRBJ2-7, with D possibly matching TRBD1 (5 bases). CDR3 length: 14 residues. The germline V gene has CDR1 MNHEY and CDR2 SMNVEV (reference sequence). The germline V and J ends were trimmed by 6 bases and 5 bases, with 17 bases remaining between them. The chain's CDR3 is CASSLGRGGHEQYF. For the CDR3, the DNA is TGTGCCAGCAGCCTAGGAAGGGGCGGCCACGAGCAGTACTTC.

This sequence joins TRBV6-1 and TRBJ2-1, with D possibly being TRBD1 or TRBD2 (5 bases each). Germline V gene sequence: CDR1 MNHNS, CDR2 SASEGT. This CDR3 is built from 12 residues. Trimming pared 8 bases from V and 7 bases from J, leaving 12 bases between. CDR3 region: CASEGLPNEQFF. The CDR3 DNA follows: TGTGCCAGCGAGGGGCTACCTAATGAGCAGTTCTTC.

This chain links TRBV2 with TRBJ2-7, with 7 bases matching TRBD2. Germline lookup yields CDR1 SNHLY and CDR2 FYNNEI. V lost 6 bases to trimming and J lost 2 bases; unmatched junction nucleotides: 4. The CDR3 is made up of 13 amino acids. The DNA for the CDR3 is TGTGCCAGCAGCCCCGGGGGGACCTACGAGCAGTACTTC. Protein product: CASSPGGTYEQYF.

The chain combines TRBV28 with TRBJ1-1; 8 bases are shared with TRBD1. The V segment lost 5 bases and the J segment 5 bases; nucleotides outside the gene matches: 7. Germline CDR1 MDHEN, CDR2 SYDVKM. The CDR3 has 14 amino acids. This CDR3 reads CASSLYTGGTEAFF. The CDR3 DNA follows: TGTGCCAGCAGTCTATACACAGGGGGAACTGAAGCTTTCTTT.

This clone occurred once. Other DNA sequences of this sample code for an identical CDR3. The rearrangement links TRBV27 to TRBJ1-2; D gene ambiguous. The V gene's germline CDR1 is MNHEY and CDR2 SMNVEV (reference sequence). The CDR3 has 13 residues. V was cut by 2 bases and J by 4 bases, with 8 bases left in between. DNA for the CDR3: TGTGCCAGCAGTTTAAGTAGTTCCTATGGCTACACCTTC. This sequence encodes CASSLSSSYGYTF.

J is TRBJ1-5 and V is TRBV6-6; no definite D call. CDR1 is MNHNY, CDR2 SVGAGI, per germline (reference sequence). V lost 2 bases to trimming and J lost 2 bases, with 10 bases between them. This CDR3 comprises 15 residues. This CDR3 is CASSYVGFGNQPQHF. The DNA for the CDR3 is TGTGCCAGCAGTTACGTGGGGTTCGGCAATCAGCCCCAGCATTTT.

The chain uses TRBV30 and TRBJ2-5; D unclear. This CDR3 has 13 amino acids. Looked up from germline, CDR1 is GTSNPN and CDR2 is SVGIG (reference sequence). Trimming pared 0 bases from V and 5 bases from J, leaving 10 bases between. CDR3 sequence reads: CAWSVPGWETQYF. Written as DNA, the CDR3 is TGTGCCTGGAGTGTTCCCGGGTGGGAGACCCAGTACTTC.

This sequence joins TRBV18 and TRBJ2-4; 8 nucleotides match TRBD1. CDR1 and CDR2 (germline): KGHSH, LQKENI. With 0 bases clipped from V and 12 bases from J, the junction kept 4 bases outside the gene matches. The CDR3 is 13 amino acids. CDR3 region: CASSPPIQGDQYF. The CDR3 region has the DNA TGTGCCAGCTCACCACCGATACAGGGGGATCAGTACTTC.

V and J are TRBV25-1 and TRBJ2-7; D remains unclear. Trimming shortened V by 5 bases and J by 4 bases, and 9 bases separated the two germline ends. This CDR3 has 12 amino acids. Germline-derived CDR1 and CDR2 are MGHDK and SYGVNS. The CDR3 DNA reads TGTGCCAGCAGTTTCGGGCATTACGAGCAGTACTTC. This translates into CASSFGHYEQYF.

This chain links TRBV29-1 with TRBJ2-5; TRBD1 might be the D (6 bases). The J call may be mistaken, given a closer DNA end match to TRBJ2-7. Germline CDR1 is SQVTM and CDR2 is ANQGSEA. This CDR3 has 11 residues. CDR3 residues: CSVGQNYEQYF. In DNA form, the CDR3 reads TGCAGCGTCGGACAGAACTACGAGCAGTACTTC.